This entry lists 31 T cell receptor beta chains sequenced from one sample in a study of blood T cell repertoires in COVID-19. Assay used: immunoSEQ multiplex PCR; TCRdb lists only in-frame clones, some missing. The repertoire has hundreds of thousands of clones, 70% to 85% of them found once; the top ten carry about 9.6%. Sequenced input: peripheral blood. Source of these receptors: a man at least 80 years old with acute or convalescent COVID-19.

The rearrangement uses TRBV5-1 and TRBJ1-1; 8 bases map to TRBD1. J gave up 3 bases and V 0 bases, and 7 bases lay outside the gene matches. CDR1 and CDR2 from the germline V gene are SGHRS and YFSETQ. There are 16 residues in the CDR3. The CDR3 region is CASSLAGTGGYTEAFF. The CDR3 DNA reads TGCGCCAGCAGCTTGGCCGGAACAGGGGGATACACTGAAGCTTTCTTT.

The rearrangement uses TRBV5-1 and TRBJ1-5; TRBD1 aligns across 7 bases. V dropped 0 bases and J dropped 0; count of bases not matched to a gene: 6. The CDR3 contains 17 residues. From germline, CDR1 is SGHRS and CDR2 YFSETQ. DNA of the CDR3: TGCGCCAGCAGCTTGGGTCAGGGGGACCCTAGCAATCAGCCCCAGCATTTT. Its translation: CASSLGQGDPSNQPQHF. Filled out from reference TRBV5-1 and TRBJ1-5, the complete variable domain reads KAGVTQTPRYLIKTRGQQVTLSCSPISGHRSVSWYQQTPGQGLQFLFEYFSETQRNKGNFPGRFSGRQFSNSRSEMNVSTLELGDSALYLCASSLGQGDPSNQPQHFGDGTRLSIL.

V and J are TRBV3-1 (or the pseudogene TRBV3-2) and TRBJ2-7, with 8 bases matching TRBD1. The CDR3 has 15 amino acids. J lost 0 bases, V lost 2 bases, and 3 bases had no gene match. Germline CDR1 is LGHDT and CDR2 is YNNKEL (reference sequence). The CDR3 region is CASSQYRGVSYEQYF. The CDR3 region has the DNA TGTGCCAGCAGCCAATACAGGGGGGTCTCCTACGAGCAGTACTTC.

The V call is TRBV14, the J call TRBJ1-2; 8 bases map to TRBD1. The CDR3 totals 18 residues. Trimming cost V 0 bases and J 4 bases; bases outside gene matches: 13. CDR1 and CDR2 (germline): SGHDN, FVKESK. The CDR3 DNA reads as TGTGCCAGCAGCCAAGATCTAGGAGGCCAGGGGGCCGTCTATGGCTACACCTTC. Amino acids: CASSQDLGGQGAVYGYTF.

This clone is a singleton in its sample. This CDR3 is CASSARDSRNTIYF. In DNA form, the CDR3 reads TGTGCCAGCAGCGCACGGGACAGTCGAAACACCATATATTTT. V gene TRBV5-8 combines with J gene TRBJ1-3; 7 bases match TRBD1. The V and J ends lost 4 bases and 5 bases, in that order; junction bases with no gene match: 6. Germline assignment: CDR1 SGHTS and CDR2 YDEGEE. The CDR3 totals 14 residues.

The gene calls are TRBV10-3 and TRBJ2-1; 9 nucleotides align to TRBD2. Germline CDR1 ENHRY, CDR2 SYGVKD. The CDR3 runs to 16 residues. V gave up 0 bases and J gave up 8 bases; unmatched junction bases: 8. CDR3: CAISESKAGGGYEQFF. CDR3 nucleotide sequence: TGTGCCATCAGTGAGTCGAAAGCGGGAGGTGGATATGAGCAGTTCTTC.

V and J are TRBV20-1 and TRBJ1-1; no reliable D call. Deletions cut 3 bases from V and 5 bases from J, with 4 bases between. The CDR3 is 10 residues long. The germline CDR1 and CDR2 sequences are DFQATT and SNEGSKA (reference sequence). This chain's CDR3 is CSASRTEAFF. The CDR3, as DNA: TGCAGTGCTAGCCGGACTGAAGCTTTCTTT.

This clone was counted a single time. The chain recombines TRBV18 with TRBJ2-6; TRBD2 matches 9 bases. CDR3 size: 17 residues. From germline, CDR1 is KGHSH and CDR2 LQKENI. V trimming: 2 bases; J trimming: 4 bases; junction bases outside the gene matches: 6. The CDR3 here is CASSPWASGDGANVLTF. CDR3 bases: TGTGCCAGCTCACCATGGGCTAGCGGGGACGGGGCCAACGTCCTGACTTTC.

Concerning this clone itself: This sample also contains other DNA sequences that code for the same CDR3. The chain joins TRBV2 to TRBJ2-4; TRBD1 aligns across 9 bases. The CDR3 consists of 15 residues. Germline V gene data show CDR1 as SNHLY and CDR2 as FYNNEI. J gave up 0 bases and V 6 bases, and 3 bases lay outside the gene matches. CDR3 in DNA: TGTGCCAGCAGGGGACAGGGCTTAGCCAAAAACATTCAGTACTTC. Protein sequence: CASRGQGLAKNIQYF.

This sequence joins TRBV24-1 and TRBJ1-5, with a possible D match to TRBD1 (6 bases). The CDR3 runs to 15 residues. Trimming cost V 3 bases and J 3 bases, with 11 bases left between them. Germline lookup yields CDR1 KGHDR and CDR2 SFDVKD. CDR3 nucleotides: TGTGCCACCAGTGATCCCCGGACAGCCAATCAGCCCCAGCATTTT. Protein: CATSDPRTANQPQHF.

This chain uses TRBV4-1 with TRBJ1-2, with 7 bases identical to TRBD1. J gave up 9 bases and V 3 bases, and 10 bases lay outside the gene matches. Per the germline V gene, CDR1 is MGHRA and CDR2 is YSYEKL. This CDR3 is 14 amino acids long. This CDR3 reads CASSQVDREDSYTF. Written as DNA, the CDR3 is TGCGCCAGCAGCCAGGTTGACAGGGAAGATAGCTACACCTTC.

This rearrangement joins TRBV2 to TRBJ2-7; perhaps TRBD2 as D (6 bases). This CDR3 region has 13 residues. CDR1 is SNHLY and CDR2 is FYNNEI in the germline V gene. The V end was cut by 7 bases, the J end by 4 bases, with 14 bases between. Here the CDR3 reads CASNTGLSYEQYF. As DNA, the CDR3 is TGTGCCAGCAATACGGGACTGTCGTACGAGCAGTACTTC.

The chain uses TRBV4-2 and TRBJ1-1; D gene ambiguous. This CDR3 is 15 amino acids long. The V end was cut by 0 bases, the J end by 5 bases, with 13 bases between. The germline V gene encodes CDR1 LGHNA and CDR2 YNFKEQ. The CDR3 sequence is CASSQDTGKSTEAFF. CDR3 nucleotide sequence: TGTGCCAGCAGCCAAGATACCGGGAAAAGTACTGAAGCTTTCTTT.

The chain recombines TRBV27 with TRBJ2-7, with TRBD1 identical over 8 bases. Germline CDR1 and CDR2: MNHEY and SMNVEV (reference sequence). The CDR3 runs to 17 residues. Trimming removed 5 bases from V and 4 bases from J; junction bases left unmatched: 16. The CDR3 nucleotides read TGTGCCAGCAGTCGGACAGGGTCCCCTTTGAGAGTGTACGAGCAGTACTTC. Translated: CASSRTGSPLRVYEQYF.

This clone is a singleton in its sample. The genes are TRBV4-2 and TRBJ2-2, with 8 bases matching TRBD2. The germline V gene encodes CDR1 LGHNA and CDR2 YNFKEQ. V gave up 2 bases and J gave up 6 bases; unmatched junction bases: 5. The CDR3 extends over 15 amino acids. The CDR3 region has the DNA TGTGCCAGCAGCCAACCAGCGGGAGAGTCCGGGGAGCTGTTTTTT. Amino acid sequence: CASSQPAGESGELFF.

This clone was seen just once. The chain employs TRBV2 and TRBJ2-7; D possibly corresponds to TRBD1 (5 bases). CDR1 is SNHLY and CDR2 is FYNNEI in the germline V gene. The CDR3 sequence is 12 residues long. The germline V and J ends were trimmed by 9 bases and 4 bases, with 13 bases remaining between them. CDR3 region: CASRGPVYEQYF. DNA for the CDR3: TGTGCCAGTAGGGGTCCGGTATACGAGCAGTACTTC.

J is TRBJ2-1 and V is TRBV15; 10 nucleotides match TRBD1. CDR1 LNHNV and CDR2 YYDKDF come from the germline V gene (reference sequence). There are 23 residues in the CDR3. J lost 0 bases, V lost 0 bases, and 20 bases had no gene match. In DNA form, the CDR3 reads TGTGCCACCAGCAGAGATAGGAAGTACGGGACAGGGGTCATCTTGAGCTCCTACAATGAGCAGTTCTTC. It codes for CATSRDRKYGTGVILSSYNEQFF.

This chain uses TRBV19 with TRBJ1-1; D may be TRBD1 (6 bases). CDR1 is LNHDA, CDR2 SQIVND, per germline (reference sequence). Trimming cost V 9 bases and J 3 bases, with 20 bases left between them. The CDR3 covers 15 residues. The CDR3 protein is CASSNTGGRYTEAFF. The DNA of the CDR3 is TGTGCCAGCTCAAACACGGGGGGGCGGTACACTGAAGCTTTCTTT.

The rearrangement uses TRBV5-6 and TRBJ2-5; tentative D call: TRBD1 (6 bases). The CDR3 loop spans 14 amino acids. Germline loops: CDR1 SGHDT, CDR2 YYEEEE. Trimming pared 1 base from V and 0 bases from J, leaving 7 bases between. The CDR3 loop reads CASSLRGNQETQYF. Here the CDR3 DNA reads TGTGCCAGCAGCTTGAGGGGGAACCAAGAGACCCAGTACTTC. Looking up the rest from reference TRBV5-6 and TRBJ2-5 gives the full variable domain: DAGVTQSPTHLIKTRGQQVTLRCSPKSGHDTVSWYQQALGQGPQFIFQYYEEEERQRGNFPDRFSGHQFPNYSSELNVNALLLGDSALYLCASSLRGNQETQYFGPGTRLLVL.

J is TRBJ1-6 and V is TRBV5-6; D ambiguous. V lost 3 bases, J lost 9 bases, and 13 bases lay in between. CDR3 size: 14 residues. Per the germline V gene, CDR1 is SGHDT and CDR2 is YYEEEE. CDR3 region: CASSSGLPISPLHF. Written as DNA, the CDR3 is TGTGCCAGCAGCTCTGGCCTGCCCATTTCACCCCTCCACTTT.

The chain links TRBV12-3 or TRBV12-4 to TRBJ2-3; unclear D gene. The CDR3 extends over 13 amino acids. Trimming left V 3 bases short and J 3 bases short, with 7 bases between. The CDR3: CASSFYVTDTQYF. The CDR3 region has the DNA TGTGCCAGCAGTTTCTATGTAACAGATACGCAGTATTTT.

The J gene is TRBJ2-7, the V gene TRBV7-9; a weak D match, TRBD1 (5 bases). Trimming cost V 4 bases and J 4 bases, with 14 bases left between them. The CDR3 length is 14 residues. The germline V gene encodes CDR1 SEHNR and CDR2 FQNEAQ (reference sequence). The CDR3 loop reads CASSSLRAGYEQYF. For the CDR3, the DNA is TGTGCCAGCAGCTCCTTAAGGGCAGGGTACGAGCAGTACTTC.

The J gene is TRBJ2-7, the V gene TRBV5-1; 8 nucleotides agree with TRBD1. The germline V gene encodes CDR1 SGHRS and CDR2 YFSETQ. The CDR3 spans 15 residues. Unmatched junction bases numbered 8, after V lost 3 bases and J lost 3 bases. DNA for the CDR3: TGCGCCAGCAGCTACTACAGGGGGTCCCTCTACGAGCAGTACTTC. Its translation is CASSYYRGSLYEQYF.

The V gene is TRBV15, the J gene TRBJ1-3; D may be TRBD1 (5 bases). The CDR3 is 16 residues long. V gave up 5 bases and J gave up 0 bases, with 14 bases separating them. The V gene's germline CDR1 is LNHNV and CDR2 YYDKDF (reference sequence). The CDR3 DNA reads as TGTGCCACCAGCCCCCGGACACCTCGCTCTGGAAACACCATATATTTT. This encodes CATSPRTPRSGNTIYF.

This chain joins TRBV5-1 and TRBJ2-3, with 8 nucleotides matching TRBD2. CDR1 and CDR2 from the germline V gene are SGHRS and YFSETQ. The CDR3 extends over 14 amino acids. V lost 4 bases to trimming and J lost 6 bases; unmatched junction nucleotides: 7. The CDR3 DNA is TGCGCCAGCAGCGGAGCGGGGGACTGGGATACGCAGTATTTT. Its protein is CASSGAGDWDTQYF.

This chain links TRBV6-1 with TRBJ1-2; 10 bases are shared with TRBD1. The length of the CDR3 is 15 residues. J lost 4 bases, V lost 3 bases, and 5 bases had no gene match. The germline V gene encodes CDR1 MNHNS and CDR2 SASEGT. Written as DNA, the CDR3 is TGTGCCAGCAGTGACCAGACAGGGGGCAGCTATGGCTACACCTTC. It specifies CASSDQTGGSYGYTF.

This rearrangement joins TRBV29-1 to TRBJ1-1, with 7 bases fitting TRBD1. Germline-derived CDR1 and CDR2 are SQVTM and ANQGSEA. This CDR3 spans 13 amino acids. The J segment lost 6 bases and the V segment lost 5 bases, leaving 9 bases of the junction unmatched. Here the CDR3 reads CSVYEGAWAEAFF. The CDR3 DNA is TGCAGCGTTTATGAGGGGGCGTGGGCTGAAGCTTTCTTT.

The V call is TRBV5-5, the J call TRBJ1-2, with unresolved D. Germline values: CDR1 SGHKS, CDR2 YYEKEE (reference sequence). The CDR3 loop spans 13 amino acids. V was clipped by 0 bases and J by 7 bases, with 10 bases between them. CDR3 sequence reads: CASSLVAGGGYTF. CDR3 bases: TGTGCCAGCAGCTTGGTGGCAGGAGGTGGCTACACCTTC.

The sample holds a few counts of this clone. This chain links TRBV6-5 with TRBJ2-7; 14 bases fit TRBD2. CDR1 is MNHEY, CDR2 SVGAGI, per germline. The length of the CDR3 is 15 residues. The trim removed 8 bases at V and 7 bases at J, leaving 10 bases unmatched. The CDR3, as DNA: TGTGCCAGCGACCGACTAGCGGGGGGGCCGTGGGAGCAGTACTTC. Protein sequence: CASDRLAGGPWEQYF.

The chain carries TRBV20-1 and TRBJ1-2; D is unclear. Germline-derived CDR1 and CDR2 are DFQATT and SNEGSKA (reference sequence). This CDR3 region has 14 residues. V lost 3 bases and J 0 bases, leaving 11 bases between the germline ends. CDR3 residues: CSASSGGANYGYTF. The CDR3, as DNA: TGCAGTGCTAGTTCCGGTGGAGCTAACTATGGCTACACCTTC.

V and J are TRBV5-4 and TRBJ1-1; TRBD1 is a possible D gene (6 bases). V was cut by 5 bases and J by 0 bases, with 17 bases left in between. This CDR3 region has 16 residues. Germline CDR1 and CDR2: SGHNT and YYREEE (reference sequence). CDR3 residues: CASSSRTTGMNTEAFF. The DNA for the CDR3 is TGTGCCAGCAGTTCCCGTACCACAGGGATGAACACTGAAGCTTTCTTT.